This T cell receptor (beta chain) was retrieved from a study of blood T cell repertoires in COVID-19 (TCRdb year 2020). With respect to the entire study: Samples covering the acute and convalescent phases of COVID-19 were provided by collaborators in the United States, Italy and Spain. The prospective study material was composed of cDNA or gDNA derived from T cells, B-cell-depleted T cells, or PBMCs. The repertoires were released in a freely available public database intended as a resource for research on the immune response to SARS-CoV-2. Where available, HLA class I and class II types were obtained from metadata supplied by the sample provider rather than from assay-based typing. Subjects who had been exposed to COVID-19, were actively infected with it, or had recovered from it provided the deeply sampled blood TCRbeta repertoires that made up the dataset. Nearly every sample came with metadata listing a de-identified subject ID, COVID-19 status, age in years and sex. The samples were drawn from the first 160 participants of the ongoing ImmuneRACE study and from 1,254 subjects provided by 6 global collaborators.

The germline V gene gives CDR1 as SGHVS and CDR2 as FQNEAQ. Reading from cysteine to phenylalanine, the CDR3 counts 15 amino acids. Only the CDR3 region is kept as DNA, spanning 45 bases read in frame from base 1. For this chain, trimming is 5 bases at the V end and 5 bases at the J end, and the number of junction bases without a gene match is 9. One collaborating source in Seattle enrolled patients while the patients were actively infected and followed the patients over time throughout the course of disease. Each collaborating institution followed its own protocols to collect whole blood in K2EDTA tubes. For TCRbeta analysis, collaborators shipped samples as frozen whole blood, isolated PBMCs, or DNA extracted from either of those sample types. General conclusions and limits of the study: The amount of clinical and demographic metadata varied by source and participant and was provided uncurated.

With respect to this clone: The antigen it recognizes is unknown. No clone much larger than this one lies a single base away; base qualities are absent.

The immunoSEQ Assay, a bias-controlled multiplex PCR, was used to amplify TCRbeta CDR3 regions from genomic DNA. The original methods were these. The number of nucleated cells in each sample was estimated from the amplification of reference gene primers within the assay. To quantify the absolute abundance of each unique TCRbeta CDR3 rearrangement, sequence reads were collapsed and filtered. For each sample, productive Simpson clonality was calculated by taking the square root of Simpson's diversity index across productive rearrangements. In TCRdb, the immuneACCESS table is reduced to in-frame sequences with V and J assigned. These tables do not hold every clone; where another copy was compared, an unresolved V gene accounts for under half, and the others remain unexplained. That table furnishes V, J and clone size, whereas the DNA furnished D and trimming. The sample table lists over 55,000 clones, approximately 83% of them with a count of one. The biggest ten clones account for about 9.1% of the sample.

This TCR was recovered from an elderly man with COVID-19, enrolled during active disease. The V and J segments used are TRBV7-8 and TRBJ2-5; the central 9 bases match TRBD1. Input material: peripheral blood. The nucleotides are TGTGCCAGCAGCCCCCGGACAGGGGAAGAGGAGACCCAGTACTTC. This translates into CASSPRTGEEETQYF.